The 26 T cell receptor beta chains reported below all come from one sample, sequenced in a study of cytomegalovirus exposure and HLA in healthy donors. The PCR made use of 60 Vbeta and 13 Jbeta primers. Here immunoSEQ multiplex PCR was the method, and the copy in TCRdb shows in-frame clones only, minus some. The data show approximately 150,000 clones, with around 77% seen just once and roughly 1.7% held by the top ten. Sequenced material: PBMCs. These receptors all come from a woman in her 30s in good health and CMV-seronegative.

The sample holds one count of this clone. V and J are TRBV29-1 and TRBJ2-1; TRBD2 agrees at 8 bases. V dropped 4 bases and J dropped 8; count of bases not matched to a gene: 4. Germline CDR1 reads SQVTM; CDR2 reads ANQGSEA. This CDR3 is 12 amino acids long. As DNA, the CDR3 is TGCAGCGTTGTGGCGGGGGGCGATGAGCAGTTCTTC. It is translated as CSVVAGGDEQFF.

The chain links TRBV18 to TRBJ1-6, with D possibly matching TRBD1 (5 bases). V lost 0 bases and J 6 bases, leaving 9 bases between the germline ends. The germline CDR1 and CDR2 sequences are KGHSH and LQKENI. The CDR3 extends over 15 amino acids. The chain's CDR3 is CASSPPEGRNSPLHF. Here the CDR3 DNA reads TGTGCCAGCTCACCACCGGAGGGACGTAATTCACCCCTCCACTTT.

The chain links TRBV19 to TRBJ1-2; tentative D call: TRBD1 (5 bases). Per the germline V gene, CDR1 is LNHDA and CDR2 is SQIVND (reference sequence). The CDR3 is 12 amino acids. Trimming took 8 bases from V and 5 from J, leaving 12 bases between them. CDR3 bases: TGTGCCAGTCAATACCAGGGATATGGCTACACCTTC. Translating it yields CASQYQGYGYTF.

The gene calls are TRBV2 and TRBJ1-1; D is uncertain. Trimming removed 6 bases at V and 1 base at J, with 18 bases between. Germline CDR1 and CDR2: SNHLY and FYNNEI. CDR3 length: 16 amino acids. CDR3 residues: CASSNPGEVSNTEAFF. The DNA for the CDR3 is TGTGCCAGCAGCAACCCCGGGGAGGTATCGAACACTGAAGCTTTCTTT.

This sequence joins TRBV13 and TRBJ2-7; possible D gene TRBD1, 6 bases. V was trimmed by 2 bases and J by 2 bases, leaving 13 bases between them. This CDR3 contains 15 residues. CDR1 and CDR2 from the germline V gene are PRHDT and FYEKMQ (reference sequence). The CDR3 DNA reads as TGTGCCAGCAGCTTATTGGGGACAAAGACCTACGAGCAGTACTTC. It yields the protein CASSLLGTKTYEQYF.

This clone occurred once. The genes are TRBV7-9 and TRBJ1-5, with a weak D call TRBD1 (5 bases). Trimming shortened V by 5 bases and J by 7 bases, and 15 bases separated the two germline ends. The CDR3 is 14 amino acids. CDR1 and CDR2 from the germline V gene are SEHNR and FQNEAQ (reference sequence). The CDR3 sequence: CASSQGLEGQPQHF. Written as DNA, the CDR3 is TGTGCCAGCAGCCAGGGACTTGAGGGGCAGCCCCAGCATTTT.

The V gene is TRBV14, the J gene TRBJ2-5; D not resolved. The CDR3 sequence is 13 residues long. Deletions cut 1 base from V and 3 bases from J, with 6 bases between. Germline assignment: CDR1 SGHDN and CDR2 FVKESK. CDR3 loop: CASSQGQKETQYF. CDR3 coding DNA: TGTGCCAGCAGCCAAGGTCAGAAAGAGACCCAGTACTTC.

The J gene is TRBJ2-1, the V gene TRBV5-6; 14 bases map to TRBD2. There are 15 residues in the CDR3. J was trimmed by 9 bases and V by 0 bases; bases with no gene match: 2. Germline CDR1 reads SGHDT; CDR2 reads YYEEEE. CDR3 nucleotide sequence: TGTGCCAGCAGCTTGGGACTAGCGGGGGGGGTTGAGCAGTTCTTC. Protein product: CASSLGLAGGVEQFF. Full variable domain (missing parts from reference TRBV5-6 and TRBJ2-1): DAGVTQSPTHLIKTRGQQVTLRCSPKSGHDTVSWYQQALGQGPQFIFQYYEEEERQRGNFPDRFSGHQFPNYSSELNVNALLLGDSALYLCASSLGLAGGVEQFFGPGTRLTVL.

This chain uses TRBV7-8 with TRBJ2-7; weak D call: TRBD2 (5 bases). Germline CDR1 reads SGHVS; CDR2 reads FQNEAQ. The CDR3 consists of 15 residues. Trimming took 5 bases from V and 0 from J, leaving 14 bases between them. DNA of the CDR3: TGTGCCAGCAGCCCTCGGGAAGGTAGCTCCTACGAGCAGTACTTC. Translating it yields CASSPREGSSYEQYF.

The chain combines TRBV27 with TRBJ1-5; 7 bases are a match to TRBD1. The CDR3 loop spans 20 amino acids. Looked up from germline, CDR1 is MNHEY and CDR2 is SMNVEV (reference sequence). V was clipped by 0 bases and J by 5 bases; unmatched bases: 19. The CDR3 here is CASSLSRRRGRNPTHQPQHF. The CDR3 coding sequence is TGTGCCAGCAGTTTATCGAGAAGGAGGGGGCGAAATCCAACCCATCAGCCCCAGCATTTT.

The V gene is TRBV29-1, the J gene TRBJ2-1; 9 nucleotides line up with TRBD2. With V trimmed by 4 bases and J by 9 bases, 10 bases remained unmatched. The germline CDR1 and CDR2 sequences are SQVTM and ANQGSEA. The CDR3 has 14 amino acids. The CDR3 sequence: CSVAGASGMGEQFF. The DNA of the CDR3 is TGCAGCGTTGCGGGGGCTAGCGGGATGGGTGAGCAGTTCTTC.

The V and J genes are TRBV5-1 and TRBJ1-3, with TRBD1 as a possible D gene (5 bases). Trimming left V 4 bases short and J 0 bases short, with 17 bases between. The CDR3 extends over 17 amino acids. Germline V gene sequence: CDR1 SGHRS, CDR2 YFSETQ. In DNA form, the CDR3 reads TGCGCCAGCAGCCCGACCGCCCAGGGTGGCTCTGGAAACACCATATATTTT. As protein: CASSPTAQGGSGNTIYF.

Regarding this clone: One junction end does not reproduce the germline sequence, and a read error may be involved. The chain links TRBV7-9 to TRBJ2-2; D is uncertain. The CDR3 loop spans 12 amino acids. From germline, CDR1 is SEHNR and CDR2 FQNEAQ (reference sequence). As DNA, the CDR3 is TGTTCCAGCAGCTTAGTAACCGGGGAGCTGTTTTTT. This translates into CSSSLVTGELFF.

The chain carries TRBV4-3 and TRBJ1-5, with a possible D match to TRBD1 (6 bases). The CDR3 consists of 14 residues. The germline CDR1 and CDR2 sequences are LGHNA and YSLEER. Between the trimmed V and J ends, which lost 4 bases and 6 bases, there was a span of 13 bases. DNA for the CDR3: TGCGCCAGCAGCCGCGCAGGGGAAGGTCAGCCCCAGCATTTT. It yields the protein CASSRAGEGQPQHF.

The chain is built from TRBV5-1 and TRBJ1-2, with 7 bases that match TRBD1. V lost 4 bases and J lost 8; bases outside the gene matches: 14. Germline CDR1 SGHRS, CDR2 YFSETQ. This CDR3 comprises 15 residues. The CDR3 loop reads CASSLEPTGFEGYTF. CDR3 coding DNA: TGCGCCAGCAGCCTCGAACCGACAGGGTTCGAAGGCTACACCTTC.

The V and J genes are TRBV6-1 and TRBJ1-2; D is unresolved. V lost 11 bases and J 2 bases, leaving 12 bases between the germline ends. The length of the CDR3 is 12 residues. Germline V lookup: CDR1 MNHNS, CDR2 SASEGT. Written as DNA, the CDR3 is TGTGCCCCCCTTTATCCCAACTATGGCTACACCTTC. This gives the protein CAPLYPNYGYTF.

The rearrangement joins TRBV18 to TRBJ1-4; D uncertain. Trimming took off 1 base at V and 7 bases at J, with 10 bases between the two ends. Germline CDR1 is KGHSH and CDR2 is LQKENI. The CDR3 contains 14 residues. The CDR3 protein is CASSPQGSGEKLFF. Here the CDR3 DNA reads TGTGCCAGCTCACCACAAGGGAGCGGTGAAAAACTGTTTTTT.

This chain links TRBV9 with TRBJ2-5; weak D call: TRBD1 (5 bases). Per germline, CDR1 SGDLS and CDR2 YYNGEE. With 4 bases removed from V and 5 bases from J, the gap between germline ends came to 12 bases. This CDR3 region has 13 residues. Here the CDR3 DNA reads TGTGCCAGCAGCCTCAGGGTGGGGGAGACCCAGTACTTC. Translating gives CASSLRVGETQYF.

The chain's CDR3 is CASHSSGGANEQFF. The DNA for the CDR3 is TGTGCCAGCCACTCTAGCGGGGGGGCCAATGAGCAGTTCTTC. This chain links TRBV6-4 with TRBJ2-1; 12 bases line up with TRBD2. There are 14 residues in the CDR3. V lost 8 bases to trimming and J lost 6 bases; unmatched junction nucleotides: 5. Per germline, CDR1 MRHNA and CDR2 SNTAGT.

Here the CDR3 DNA reads TGTGCCAGCAGTTTCTCCGGGACAGGGGGCTACAATGAGCAGTTCTTC. Translated: CASSFSGTGGYNEQFF. The rearrangement joins TRBV28 to TRBJ2-1; 11 bases map to TRBD1. V was pared by 3 bases and J by 3 bases, with 4 bases of the junction left unmatched. Germline-derived CDR1 and CDR2 are MDHEN and SYDVKM. This CDR3 is 16 amino acids long.

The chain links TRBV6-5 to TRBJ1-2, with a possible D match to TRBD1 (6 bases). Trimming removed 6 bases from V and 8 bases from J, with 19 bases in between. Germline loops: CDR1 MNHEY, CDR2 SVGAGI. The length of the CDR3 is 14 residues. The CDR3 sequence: CASRSTGRIGGYTF. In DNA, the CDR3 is TGTGCCAGCAGATCTACAGGGCGGATTGGCGGCTACACCTTC.

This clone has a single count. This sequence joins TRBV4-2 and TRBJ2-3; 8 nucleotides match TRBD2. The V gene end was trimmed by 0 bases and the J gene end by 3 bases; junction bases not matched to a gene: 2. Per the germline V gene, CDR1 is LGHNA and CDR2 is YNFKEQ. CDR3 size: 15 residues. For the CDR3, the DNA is TGTGCCAGCAGCCAAGATGAGCGGGAGACAGATACGCAGTATTTT. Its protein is CASSQDERETDTQYF.

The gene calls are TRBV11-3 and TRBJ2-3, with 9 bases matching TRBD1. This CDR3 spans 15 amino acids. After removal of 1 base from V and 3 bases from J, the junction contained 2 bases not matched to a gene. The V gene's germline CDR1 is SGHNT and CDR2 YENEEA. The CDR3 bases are TGTGCCAGCAGCTTAGGGACAGGGGTAACAGATACGCAGTATTTT. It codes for CASSLGTGVTDTQYF.

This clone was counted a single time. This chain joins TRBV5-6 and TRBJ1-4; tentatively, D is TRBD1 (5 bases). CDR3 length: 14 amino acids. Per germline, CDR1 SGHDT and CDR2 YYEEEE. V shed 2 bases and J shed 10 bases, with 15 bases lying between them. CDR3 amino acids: CASSLSAVRGKLFF. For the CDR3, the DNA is TGTGCCAGCAGCTTATCTGCCGTTAGGGGAAAACTGTTTTTT.

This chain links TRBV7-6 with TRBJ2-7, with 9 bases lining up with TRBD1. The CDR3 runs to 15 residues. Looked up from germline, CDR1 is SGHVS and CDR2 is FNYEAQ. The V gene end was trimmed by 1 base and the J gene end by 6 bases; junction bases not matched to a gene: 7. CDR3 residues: CASSLEDRGPLEQYF. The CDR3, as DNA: TGTGCCAGCAGCTTAGAGGACAGGGGCCCCCTCGAGCAGTACTTC.

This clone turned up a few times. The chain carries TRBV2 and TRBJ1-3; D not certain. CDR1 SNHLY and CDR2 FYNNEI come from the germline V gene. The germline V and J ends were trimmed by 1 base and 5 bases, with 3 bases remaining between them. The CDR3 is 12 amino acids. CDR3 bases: TGTGCCAGCAGTGAAGGGCGAAACACCATATATTTT. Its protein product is CASSEGRNTIYF. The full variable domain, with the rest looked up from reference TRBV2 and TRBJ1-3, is EPEVTQTPSHQVTQMGQEVILRCVPISNHLYFYWYRQILGQKVEFLVSFYNNEISEKSEIFDDQFSVERPDGSNFTLKIRSTKLEDSAMYFCASSEGRNTIYFGEGSWLTVV.